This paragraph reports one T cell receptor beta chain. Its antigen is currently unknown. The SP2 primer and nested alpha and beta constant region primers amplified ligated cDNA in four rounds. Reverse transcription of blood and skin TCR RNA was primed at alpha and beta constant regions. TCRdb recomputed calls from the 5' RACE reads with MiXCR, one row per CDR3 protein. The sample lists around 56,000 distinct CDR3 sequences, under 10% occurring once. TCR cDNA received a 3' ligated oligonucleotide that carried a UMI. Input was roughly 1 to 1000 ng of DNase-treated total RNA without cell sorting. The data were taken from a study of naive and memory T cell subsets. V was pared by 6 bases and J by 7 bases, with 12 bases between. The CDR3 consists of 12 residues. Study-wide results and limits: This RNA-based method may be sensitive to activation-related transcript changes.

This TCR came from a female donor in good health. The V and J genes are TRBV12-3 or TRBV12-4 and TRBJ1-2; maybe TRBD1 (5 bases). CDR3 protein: CASSPFGGGYTF. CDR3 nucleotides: TGTGCCAGCAGCCCTTTTGGGGGTGGCTACACCTTC.